A selection of T cell receptor beta chains follows, all from one sample in a study of cytomegalovirus exposure and HLA in healthy donors. TCRdb's table, derived via immunoSEQ multiplex PCR, lists solely in-frame clones and lacks some. This table has under 250,000 clones, roughly 87% appearing once. Sequencing used PBMCs. These receptors came from a young woman in good health and CMV-seropositive. The CDR3 runs from the conserved cysteine through the conserved F or W.

V gene	J gene	CDR3 protein
TRBV30	TRBJ1-1	CAWSTRTGSSEAFF
TRBV5-1	TRBJ1-2	CASSLQKTQGSEGYTF
TRBV4-1	TRBJ2-7	CASSRTLAGGFYEQYF
TRBV7-9	TRBJ2-1	CASSSGTSGTNEQFF
TRBV5-4	TRBJ2-7	CASNLGGSKGEQYF
TRBV28	TRBJ2-3	CASSSTLAGDPTDTQYF
TRBV10-3	TRBJ1-5	CAIRKAGDQPQHF
TRBV6-5	TRBJ2-7	CASGVRGPIRGEQYF
TRBV19	TRBJ1-2	CASRTNQGASRLYGYTF
TRBV7-2	TRBJ2-5	CASSFLLETQYF
TRBV5-6	TRBJ1-3	CASSLPGGNTIYF
TRBV6-5	TRBJ2-1	CASRGLAGNEQFF
TRBV9	TRBJ2-7	CASSVQGTPYEQYF
TRBV7-9	TRBJ2-7	CASSLVTAEHYEQYF
TRBV5-6	TRBJ2-7	CASSSWTSGPASYEQYF
TRBV23-1	TRBJ2-7	CASSQTGTSGYEQYF
TRBV4-1	TRBJ1-3	CASSSRTGSFSGNTIYF
TRBV7-9	TRBJ1-4	CASSDRGPNEKLFF
TRBV9	TRBJ1-2	CASSPPGTDYGYTF
TRBV5-1	TRBJ1-1	CASGAGGGPNTEAFF
TRBV9	TRBJ2-3	CASSVGEGLAGVGTDTQYF
TRBV14	TRBJ2-3	CASSQDRLAGDTQYF
TRBV28	TRBJ1-1	CASNHDRGRTEAFF
TRBV19	TRBJ2-7	CASSLTQGAYEQYF
TRBV28	TRBJ2-7	CASSEPPGLAGRTLWPYEQYF